A selection of T cell receptor beta chains follows, all from one sample in a study of T cell responses to AZD1222 COVID-19 vaccine. Sequencing used immunoSEQ multiplex PCR; TCRdb keeps in-frame clones, though not all of them. The sample carries over 110,000 clones, roughly 90% recorded once. The specimen was peripheral blood, collected on day 0 of AZD1222 vaccination. The receptor set was obtained from an adult in good health. CDR3s include the opening cysteine and the closing phenylalanine or tryptophan. Each record gives: V gene, J gene, clone size, D gene, CDR3 DNA, CDR3 protein. D genes are given only for firm matches. Expanded clones get a size class; other rows say once, few or many, or leave the size out.

v_gene: TRBV28
j_gene: TRBJ1-1
abundance: NA
d_gene: TRBD1
CDR3nt: TGTGCCAGCAGTTCCTCCGGGACAGCTAACGGGCCCGCTTTCTTT
CDR3aa: CASSSSGTANGPAFF

v_gene: TRBV10-2
j_gene: TRBJ1-1
abundance: NA
d_gene: NA
CDR3nt: TGCGCCAGCACCCCAGCGGTAGGGAACACTGAAGCTTTCTTT
CDR3aa: CASTPAVGNTEAFF

v_gene: TRBV10-2
j_gene: TRBJ2-5
abundance: NA
d_gene: TRBD1
CDR3nt: TGCGCCATGGCACAGGGGGGATTCCAAGAGACCCAGTACTTC
CDR3aa: CAMAQGGFQETQYF

v_gene: TRBV27
j_gene: TRBJ2-3
abundance: NA
d_gene: NA
CDR3nt: TGTGCCAGCAGTTACCAGGGAGGTACGCAGTATTTT
CDR3aa: CASSYQGGTQYF

v_gene: TRBV28
j_gene: TRBJ1-2
abundance: once
d_gene: NA
CDR3nt: TGTGCCAGCAGTTCATCCGGTGGACAGAACTATGGCTACACCTTC
CDR3aa: CASSSSGGQNYGYTF

v_gene: TRBV7-3
j_gene: TRBJ1-1
abundance: NA
d_gene: TRBD1
CDR3nt: TGTGCCAGCAGCTTAGACAGGGGGGAGAACACTGAAGCTTTCTTT
CDR3aa: CASSLDRGENTEAFF

v_gene: TRBV4-1
j_gene: TRBJ2-1
abundance: NA
d_gene: NA
CDR3nt: TGCGCCAGCAGCCAGGCTCGGGGTGGGGTTAGGAGTGAGCAGTTCTTC
CDR3aa: CASSQARGGVRSEQFF

v_gene: TRBV10-1
j_gene: TRBJ2-2
abundance: NA
d_gene: NA
CDR3nt: TGCGCCAGCAGTGAGTCGGGGACGGGGACCGGGGAGCTGTTTTTT
CDR3aa: CASSESGTGTGELFF

v_gene: TRBV7-6
j_gene: TRBJ1-5
abundance: NA
d_gene: NA
CDR3nt: TGTGCCAGCAGCTTAGGACGTAATCAGCCCCAGCATTTT
CDR3aa: CASSLGRNQPQHF

v_gene: TRBV12-5
j_gene: TRBJ2-5
abundance: NA
d_gene: NA
CDR3nt: TGTGCTAGTGGTTTGGTACTTTCAGGGTCGTCGGAGACCCAGTACTTC
CDR3aa: CASGLVLSGSSETQYF

v_gene: TRBV21-1
j_gene: TRBJ1-2
abundance: NA
d_gene: NA
CDR3nt: TGTGCCAGCAGCAAACTCTACGACTATGGCTACACCTTC
CDR3aa: CASSKLYDYGYTF

v_gene: TRBV6-5
j_gene: TRBJ1-1
abundance: NA
d_gene: NA
CDR3nt: TGTGCCAGCAGTCTATTATGGGGGACCTACACTGAAGCTTTCTTT
CDR3aa: CASSLLWGTYTEAFF

v_gene: TRBV9
j_gene: TRBJ1-3
abundance: NA
d_gene: NA
CDR3nt: TGTGCCAGCAGCGGACAGTCGCTCTCTGGAAACACCATATATTTT
CDR3aa: CASSGQSLSGNTIYF

v_gene: TRBV5-4
j_gene: TRBJ2-2
abundance: NA
d_gene: TRBD2
CDR3nt: TGTGCCAGCAGCTCCCAATATACGATTAGCGGGGGGGCCGGGGAGCTGTTTTTT
CDR3aa: CASSSQYTISGGAGELFF

v_gene: TRBV6-4
j_gene: TRBJ1-1
abundance: NA
d_gene: NA
CDR3nt: TGTGCCAGCAGTGACACGGGGACAAAAGCTTTCTTT
CDR3aa: CASSDTGTKAFF

v_gene: TRBV28
j_gene: TRBJ2-2
abundance: NA
d_gene: NA
CDR3nt: TGTGCCAGCAGTTTAATGGGGACCGGGGAGCTGTTTTTT
CDR3aa: CASSLMGTGELFF

v_gene: TRBV18
j_gene: TRBJ2-4
abundance: NA
d_gene: TRBD1
CDR3nt: TGTGCCAGCTCACCGGGGACAGACTTAGCCAAAAACATTCAGTACTTC
CDR3aa: CASSPGTDLAKNIQYF

v_gene: TRBV7-3
j_gene: TRBJ1-1
abundance: NA
d_gene: NA
CDR3nt: TGTGCCAGCAGTTCCGTAGTGGGCAGTGAAGCTTTCTTT
CDR3aa: CASSSVVGSEAFF

v_gene: TRBV5-1
j_gene: TRBJ2-7
abundance: NA
d_gene: NA
CDR3nt: TGCGCCAGCAGCTTGTGGGGGGGCCGAAATCGGGGCGAGCAGTACTTC
CDR3aa: CASSLWGGRNRGEQYF

v_gene: TRBV9
j_gene: TRBJ1-1
abundance: NA
d_gene: TRBD1
CDR3nt: TGTGCCAGCAGCGCGACAGGGGGTGTTAGCTACACTGAAGCTTTCTTT
CDR3aa: CASSATGGVSYTEAFF

v_gene: TRBV21-1
j_gene: TRBJ2-2
abundance: NA
d_gene: NA
CDR3nt: TGTGCCAGCACTGTGGGGGAGCTGTTTTTT
CDR3aa: CASTVGELFF

v_gene: TRBV3-1/TRBV3-2
j_gene: TRBJ1-6
abundance: few
d_gene: NA
CDR3nt: TGTGCCAGCAGCCATGGGAATTCACCCCTCCACTTT
CDR3aa: CASSHGNSPLHF

v_gene: TRBV24-1
j_gene: TRBJ2-1
abundance: NA
d_gene: TRBD2
CDR3nt: TGTGCCACCAGTTTAGCGGGGGGGCGAAATGAGCAGTTCTTC
CDR3aa: CATSLAGGRNEQFF

v_gene: TRBV7-3
j_gene: TRBJ2-1
abundance: NA
d_gene: NA
CDR3nt: TGTGCCAGCAGCCCCGGGGGCCCCTACAATGAGCAGTTCTTC
CDR3aa: CASSPGGPYNEQFF

v_gene: TRBV29-1
j_gene: TRBJ1-2
abundance: NA
d_gene: NA
CDR3nt: TGCAGCGTTGAAGCGGACGGTAACTATGGCTACACCTTC
CDR3aa: CSVEADGNYGYTF

v_gene: TRBV2
j_gene: TRBJ2-7
abundance: NA
d_gene: NA
CDR3nt: TGTGCCAGCAGTGAAGCTCAGGGCTACGAGCAGTACTTC
CDR3aa: CASSEAQGYEQYF

v_gene: TRBV12-5
j_gene: TRBJ2-2
abundance: few
d_gene: NA
CDR3nt: TGTGCTAGTGGAACCCCCACGAACACCGGGGAGCTGTTTTTT
CDR3aa: CASGTPTNTGELFF

v_gene: TRBV6-5
j_gene: TRBJ1-4
abundance: NA
d_gene: NA
CDR3nt: TGTGCCAGCAGGCTACAGGGTTCTAATGAAAAACTGTTTTTT
CDR3aa: CASRLQGSNEKLFF

v_gene: TRBV11-3
j_gene: TRBJ2-7
abundance: NA
d_gene: NA
CDR3nt: TGTGCCAGCAGCCAGAGAATCGACCCCTACGAGCAGTACTTC
CDR3aa: CASSQRIDPYEQYF

v_gene: TRBV2
j_gene: TRBJ1-2
abundance: NA
d_gene: NA
CDR3nt: TGTGCCAGCAGTTCGGGAGCTAACTATGGCTACACCTTC
CDR3aa: CASSSGANYGYTF

v_gene: TRBV7-9
j_gene: TRBJ1-6
abundance: NA
d_gene: NA
CDR3nt: TGTGCCAGCAGCTTATCGTCGAATTCACCCCTCCACTTT
CDR3aa: CASSLSSNSPLHF

v_gene: TRBV4-1
j_gene: TRBJ1-4
abundance: NA
d_gene: NA
CDR3nt: TGCGCCAGCAGCCTCCGTAGCACCGGGGATGAAAAACTGTTTTTT
CDR3aa: CASSLRSTGDEKLFF

v_gene: TRBV11-3
j_gene: TRBJ1-1
abundance: NA
d_gene: NA
CDR3nt: TGTGCCAGCAGCTTTACGGACCTGAACACTGAAGCTTTCTTT
CDR3aa: CASSFTDLNTEAFF

v_gene: TRBV27
j_gene: TRBJ1-1
abundance: NA
d_gene: NA
CDR3nt: TGTGCCAGCAGTCCGGGGGTAGGACGGATGAACACTGAAGCTTTCTTT
CDR3aa: CASSPGVGRMNTEAFF

v_gene: TRBV27
j_gene: TRBJ1-3
abundance: NA
d_gene: NA
CDR3nt: TGTGCCAGCAGTTTTAGGTCAGGAAACACCATATATTTT
CDR3aa: CASSFRSGNTIYF

v_gene: TRBV12-3/TRBV12-4
j_gene: TRBJ1-2
abundance: NA
d_gene: NA
CDR3nt: TGTGCCAGCAGCCGTCAAAGCTTC
CDR3aa: CASSRQSF

v_gene: TRBV6-5
j_gene: TRBJ1-1
abundance: NA
d_gene: NA
CDR3nt: TGTGCCAGCAGTCCGGGGGCCACTGAAGCTTTCTTT
CDR3aa: CASSPGATEAFF

v_gene: TRBV7-3
j_gene: TRBJ1-1
abundance: NA
d_gene: NA
CDR3nt: TGTGCCAGCAGCTTCAGTGCCGACACTGAAGCTTTCTTT
CDR3aa: CASSFSADTEAFF

v_gene: TRBV15
j_gene: TRBJ1-2
abundance: NA
d_gene: NA
CDR3nt: TGTGCCACCAGCAGAGTAGAGGGATATGGCTACACCTTC
CDR3aa: CATSRVEGYGYTF

v_gene: TRBV9
j_gene: TRBJ1-5
abundance: NA
d_gene: NA
CDR3nt: TGTGCCAGCAGCGAAGGTTTGGGCAATCAGCCCCAGCATTTT
CDR3aa: CASSEGLGNQPQHF

v_gene: TRBV9
j_gene: TRBJ1-6
abundance: NA
d_gene: TRBD1
CDR3nt: TGTGCCAGCAGCGTAGACGCAGGGGGGGCATCACCCCTCCACTTT
CDR3aa: CASSVDAGGASPLHF

v_gene: TRBV12-5
j_gene: TRBJ1-1
abundance: NA
d_gene: TRBD1
CDR3nt: TGTGCTAGTGGTTTGGGTTCCGGGACAGGGAACACTGAAGCTTTCTTT
CDR3aa: CASGLGSGTGNTEAFF

v_gene: TRBV4-1
j_gene: TRBJ1-1
abundance: NA
d_gene: NA
CDR3nt: TGCGCCAGCAGCCGCGGACAGTCCACTGAAGCTTTCTTT
CDR3aa: CASSRGQSTEAFF